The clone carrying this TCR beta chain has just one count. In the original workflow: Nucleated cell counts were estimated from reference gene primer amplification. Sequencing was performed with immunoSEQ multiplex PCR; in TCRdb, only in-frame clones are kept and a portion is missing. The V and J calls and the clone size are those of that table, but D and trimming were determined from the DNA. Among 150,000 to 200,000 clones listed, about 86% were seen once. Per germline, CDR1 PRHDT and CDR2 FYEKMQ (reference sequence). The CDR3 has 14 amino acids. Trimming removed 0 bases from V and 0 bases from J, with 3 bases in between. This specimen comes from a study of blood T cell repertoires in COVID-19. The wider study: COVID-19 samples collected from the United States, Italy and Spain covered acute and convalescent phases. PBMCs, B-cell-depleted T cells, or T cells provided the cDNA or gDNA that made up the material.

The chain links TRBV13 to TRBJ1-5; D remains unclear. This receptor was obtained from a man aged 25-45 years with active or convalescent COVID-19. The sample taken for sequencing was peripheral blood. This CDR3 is CASSLGASNQPQHF. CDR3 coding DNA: TGTGCCAGCAGCTTAGGGGCTAGCAATCAGCCCCAGCATTTT.